The 28 T cell receptor beta chains in this list originate from one sample, sequenced in a study of OX40 agonist ivuxolimab in advanced cancers. Libraries were prepared by immunoSEQ multiplex PCR; TCRdb keeps only in-frame clonotypes and omits some of them. The sample yields approximately 77,000 clones, less than 85% seen once. The sample here was CD4+ or CD8+ T cells sorted from blood, taken in a trial of the OX40 agonist ivuxolimab. The source of these receptors is an adult with an advanced solid tumor such as melanoma, head and neck, liver or kidney cancer.

V and J are TRBV6-1 and TRBJ2-1, with 9 bases identical to TRBD2. CDR3 length equals 14 residues. V was clipped by 4 bases and J by 4 bases; unmatched bases: 2. Germline CDR1 and CDR2: MNHNS and SASEGT. The CDR3 loop reads CASSASGVYNEQFF. Written as DNA, the CDR3 is TGTGCCAGCAGTGCTAGCGGGGTATACAATGAGCAGTTCTTC.

The chain links TRBV19 to TRBJ2-3, with D possibly called TRBD1 or TRBD2 (6 bases each). Germline CDR1 is LNHDA and CDR2 is SQIVND (reference sequence). The CDR3 extends over 14 amino acids. Trimming removed 5 bases at V and 5 bases at J, with 14 bases between. CDR3: CASSVGRGVDTQYF. For the CDR3, the DNA is TGTGCCAGTAGTGTCGGAAGGGGGGTAGATACGCAGTATTTT.

J is TRBJ1-4 and V is TRBV28; D is perhaps TRBD1 (5 bases). The CDR3 runs 13 residues. Trimming cost V 7 bases and J 5 bases, with 11 bases left between them. The germline gives CDR1 MDHEN, CDR2 SYDVKM. CDR3 coding DNA: TGTGCCAGCAAAATGGCAGGGAATGAAAAACTGTTTTTT. Translated: CASKMAGNEKLFF. Complete variable domain (other parts from reference TRBV28 and TRBJ1-4): DVKVTQSSRYLVKRTGEKVFLECVQDMDHENMFWYRQDPGLGLRLIYFSYDVKMKEKGDIPEGYSVSREKKERFSLILESASTNQTSMYLCASKMAGNEKLFFGSGTQLSVL.

The CDR3 spells CASVRGGGEKLFF. CDR3 coding DNA: TGTGCCAGTGTCAGGGGAGGGGGTGAAAAACTGTTTTTT. This chain joins TRBV2 and TRBJ1-4; TRBD1 might be the D (6 bases). The CDR3 is 13 residues long. The V end was cut by 9 bases, the J end by 7 bases, with 15 bases between. Per the germline V gene, CDR1 is SNHLY and CDR2 is FYNNEI.

The chain carries TRBV18 and TRBJ2-7; 10 bases are a match to TRBD1. The trim removed 3 bases at V and 3 bases at J, leaving 8 bases unmatched. The germline CDR1 and CDR2 sequences are KGHSH and LQKENI. The CDR3 sequence is 16 residues long. The CDR3, as DNA: TGTGCCAGCTCACCCCCCGGGACAGGGGATGTCTACGAGCAGTACTTC. This codes for CASSPPGTGDVYEQYF.

V is TRBV9 and J is TRBJ2-1; D perhaps matches TRBD1 (6 bases). Looked up from germline, CDR1 is SGDLS and CDR2 is YYNGEE. Trimming cost V 4 bases and J 5 bases, with 16 bases left between them. The CDR3 loop spans 15 amino acids. The CDR3 protein is CASSPQGRWDNEQFF. The CDR3 nucleotides read TGTGCCAGCAGCCCTCAGGGGCGGTGGGACAATGAGCAGTTCTTC.

This rearrangement joins TRBV28 to TRBJ1-1; the D gene is possibly TRBD1 (5 bases). CDR3 size: 13 residues. Looked up from germline, CDR1 is MDHEN and CDR2 is SYDVKM. The ends were cut back, 7 bases at V and 8 bases at J, with 17 bases in the middle. The CDR3 DNA is TGTGCCAGCACTCGACAGTCTCCCCCCGAAGCTTTCTTT. Amino acid sequence: CASTRQSPPEAFF.

The chain joins TRBV12-5 to TRBJ2-3, with D uncertain. CDR3 length equals 12 residues. The germline V gene encodes CDR1 LGHNT and CDR2 FRNRAP. With 6 bases removed from V and 0 bases from J, the gap between germline ends came to 4 bases. CDR3 in amino acids: CASGLSTDTQYF. The CDR3 DNA follows: TGTGCTAGTGGCCTCAGCACAGATACGCAGTATTTT.

The chain has TRBV13 and TRBJ2-3; no clear D. CDR1 PRHDT and CDR2 FYEKMQ come from the germline V gene (reference sequence). The V end was cut by 1 base, the J end by 1 base, with 3 bases between. The CDR3 has 13 residues. This CDR3 reads CASSLDRTDTQYF. CDR3 coding DNA: TGTGCCAGCAGCTTAGACCGCACAGATACGCAGTATTTT.

This clone was observed a single time. The CDR3 spells CASRNRTGRHYGYTF. CDR3 coding DNA: TGTGCCAGCAGAAATCGGACAGGGAGGCACTATGGCTACACCTTC. The V call is TRBV27, the J call TRBJ1-2, with 8 bases that match TRBD1. With V trimmed by 6 bases and J by 3 bases, 9 bases remained unmatched. Germline CDR1 MNHEY, CDR2 SMNVEV (reference sequence). The CDR3 consists of 15 residues.

The chain combines TRBV7-2 with TRBJ1-1; D is undetermined. The CDR3 extends over 13 amino acids. V lost 5 bases and J lost 1, with 8 bases in between. The germline V gene encodes CDR1 SGHTA and CDR2 FQGNSA. The DNA for the CDR3 is TGTGCCAGCAGCCAGCAGAGGAACACTGAAGCTTTCTTT. This encodes CASSQQRNTEAFF.

The V and J genes are TRBV4-1 and TRBJ1-4; D not resolved. Germline V gene lookup returns CDR1 MGHRA and CDR2 YSYEKL. V gave up 1 base and J gave up 10 bases, with 7 bases separating them. CDR3 length: 12 amino acids. The CDR3, as DNA: TGCGCCAGCAGCCAAGTTTCTGGAAAACTGTTTTTT. Translated: CASSQVSGKLFF.

The genes are TRBV4-3 and TRBJ1-2; D is unresolved. Germline loops: CDR1 LGHNA, CDR2 YSLEER. V was clipped by 4 bases and J by 7 bases, with 22 bases between them. The CDR3 length is 16 residues. CDR3 nucleotides: TGCGCCAGCAGCCCAACTCTTGGGCAGCGACAATTTGGCTACACCTTC. Amino acids: CASSPTLGQRQFGYTF.

The chain uses TRBV5-1 and TRBJ1-1; 7 nucleotides align to TRBD1. This CDR3 has 16 residues. From germline, CDR1 is SGHRS and CDR2 YFSETQ. Unmatched junction bases numbered 9, after V lost 4 bases and J lost 0 bases. The CDR3 DNA follows: TGCGCCAGCAGCAACCAACCAGGGGGATTGAACACTGAAGCTTTCTTT. Translated, it gives CASSNQPGGLNTEAFF. Full variable domain (remainder filled in from reference TRBV5-1 and TRBJ1-1): KAGVTQTPRYLIKTRGQQVTLSCSPISGHRSVSWYQQTPGQGLQFLFEYFSETQRNKGNFPGRFSGRQFSNSRSEMNVSTLELGDSALYLCASSNQPGGLNTEAFFGQGTRLTVV.

A few counts support this clone. V gene TRBV7-9 combines with J gene TRBJ1-4; D gene ambiguous. The germline V gene has CDR1 SEHNR and CDR2 FQNEAQ (reference sequence). This CDR3 spans 13 amino acids. Deletions cut 1 base from V and 8 bases from J, with 8 bases between. In nucleotides, the CDR3 is TGTGCCAGCAGCTTAGATCGGGGAGAAAAACTGTTTTTT. Its translation is CASSLDRGEKLFF.

V and J are TRBV6-6 and TRBJ1-4, with a tentative D call TRBD1 (5 bases). V shed 2 bases and J shed 5 bases, with 9 bases lying between them. This CDR3 has 14 residues. From germline, CDR1 is MNHNY and CDR2 SVGAGI (reference sequence). The CDR3 coding sequence is TGTGCCAGCAGTTACCGGCCAGGGAATGAAAAACTGTTTTTT. Its translation: CASSYRPGNEKLFF.

The CDR3 protein is CASRDQGAGGGETQYF. Here the CDR3 DNA reads TGTGCCAGTAGGGACCAGGGAGCGGGAGGGGGAGAGACCCAGTACTTC. The rearrangement joins TRBV19 to TRBJ2-5; 10 positions match TRBD2. Trimming at V came to 6 bases and at J to 4 bases, leaving 11 bases not matched to a gene. The CDR3 has 16 amino acids. CDR1 and CDR2 (germline): LNHDA, SQIVND (reference sequence).

The DNA for the CDR3 is TGTGCCAGCAGGCGGACTAGTAGAGGCAACGAGCAGTACTTC. This gives the protein CASRRTSRGNEQYF. The V gene is TRBV6-5, the J gene TRBJ2-7; the match to TRBD2 covers 7 bases. The V gene end was trimmed by 6 bases and the J gene end by 5 bases; junction bases not matched to a gene: 10. This CDR3 is 14 amino acids long. The germline gives CDR1 MNHEY, CDR2 SVGAGI.

The chain links TRBV7-9 to TRBJ2-7; D may be TRBD1 (6 bases). Germline values: CDR1 SEHNR, CDR2 FQNEAQ (reference sequence). Trimming took 0 bases from V and 0 from J, leaving 12 bases between them. There are 16 residues in the CDR3. CDR3 loop: CASSLAWGPHSYEQYF. CDR3 DNA: TGTGCCAGCAGCTTAGCTTGGGGGCCTCACTCCTACGAGCAGTACTTC. Based on the CDR3 plus reference TRBV7-9 and TRBJ2-7, the full variable domain is DTGVSQNPRHKITKRGQNVTFRCDPISEHNRLYWYRQTLGQGPEFLTYFQNEAQLEKSRLLSDRFSAERPKGSFSTLEIQRTEQGDSAMYLCASSLAWGPHSYEQYFGPGTRLTVT.

The J gene is TRBJ2-5, the V gene TRBV5-4; D is uncertain. The CDR3 runs to 16 residues. The germline V and J ends were trimmed by 2 bases and 1 base, with 15 bases remaining between them. The germline V gene encodes CDR1 SGHNT and CDR2 YYREEE (reference sequence). In DNA, the CDR3 is TGTGCCAGCAGCTTCGATGGAGCTCGCGGCCAAGAGACCCAGTACTTC. Its translation is CASSFDGARGQETQYF.

The rearrangement links TRBV5-1 to TRBJ2-7, with TRBD2 matching 12 bases. Germline CDR1 reads SGHRS; CDR2 reads YFSETQ. V lost 4 bases, J lost 2 bases, and 7 bases stayed unmatched. This CDR3 region has 16 residues. CDR3 loop: CASSRGLAGPAYEQYF. CDR3 nucleotides: TGCGCCAGCAGCCGGGGACTAGCGGGCCCCGCCTACGAGCAGTACTTC.

This clone was seen just once. The chain employs TRBV10-3 and TRBJ2-7; D is unclear. Germline CDR1 reads ENHRY; CDR2 reads SYGVKD. Trimming shortened V by 3 bases and J by 0 bases, and 6 bases separated the two germline ends. The CDR3 runs to 13 residues. The CDR3: CAISDYSSYEQYF. In nucleotides, the CDR3 is TGTGCCATCAGTGACTACAGCTCCTACGAGCAGTACTTC.

This rearrangement joins TRBV4-2 to TRBJ1-5; D not resolved. In germline, CDR1 is LGHNA, CDR2 YNFKEQ. Trimming removed 0 bases from V and 0 bases from J, with 12 bases in between. This CDR3 comprises 17 residues. CDR3 bases: TGTGCCAGCAGCCAAGAATCAGGAGGGAATAGCAATCAGCCCCAGCATTTT. Residues: CASSQESGGNSNQPQHF.

With regard to this clone: It is likely a read error, because the conserved phenylalanine at the end of the CDR3 is missing. The DNA is omitted, as the CDR3 cannot be located on it reliably, and the CDR3 follows TCRdb's listing. The rearrangement uses TRBV5-5 and TRBJ2-3; TRBD2 was called by the table and not checked on the DNA. Termini included, the CDR3 measures 13 amino acids. Germline V gene sequence: CDR1 SGHKS, CDR2 YYEKEE (reference sequence). The CDR3: CASSRTTSGGFLV.

About this clone: Other DNA sequences of this sample code for an identical CDR3. V is TRBV30 and J is TRBJ1-4; unclear D gene. V was clipped by 1 base and J by 6 bases, with 9 bases between them. In germline, CDR1 is GTSNPN, CDR2 SVGIG (reference sequence). This CDR3 has 13 residues. This chain's CDR3 is CAWSEGVDEKLFF. The DNA of the CDR3 is TGTGCCTGGAGTGAAGGCGTGGATGAAAAACTGTTTTTT.

The chain uses TRBV5-4 and TRBJ2-6; 8 bases are a match to TRBD2. The CDR3 length is 17 residues. Trimming took 0 bases from V and 4 from J; bases not matched to a gene: 6. CDR1 SGHNT and CDR2 YYREEE come from the germline V gene (reference sequence). Here the CDR3 DNA reads TGTGCCAGCAGCTTGGGAGGAGTAGCGGGGGGGGCCAACGTCCTGACTTTC. This sequence encodes CASSLGGVAGGANVLTF.

V and J are TRBV10-3 and TRBJ2-3, with 9 bases identical to TRBD1. V gave up 6 bases and J gave up 5 bases; unmatched junction bases: 3. The germline gives CDR1 ENHRY, CDR2 SYGVKD. The CDR3 extends over 13 amino acids. DNA of the CDR3: TGTGCCATCAGGACAGGGGGGGGAGATACGCAGTATTTT. This sequence encodes CAIRTGGGDTQYF.

This clone showed up just once. The chain links TRBV6-1 to TRBJ2-7; no clear D gene. The CDR3 has 14 residues. The germline V gene encodes CDR1 MNHNS and CDR2 SASEGT. Trimming took 5 bases from V and 3 from J, leaving 14 bases between them. The chain's CDR3 is CASSPERTSYEQYF. In nucleotides, the CDR3 is TGTGCCAGCAGTCCGGAAAGGACGAGCTACGAGCAGTACTTC.